This T cell receptor beta chain is drawn from a study of blood T cell repertoires in COVID-19. Background on the study: There were acute and convalescent COVID-19 samples, and they came from the United States, Italy and Spain. In each case, the material was cDNA or gDNA derived from T cells, B-cell-depleted T cells, or PBMCs.

In the authors' methods: From reference gene primer amplification, estimates of nucleated cell counts were derived. Clones were read by immunoSEQ multiplex PCR, and TCRdb kept only the in-frame ones, dropping some. D and trimming were read from the DNA, whereas the V and J calls and clone size are those reported in that table. The sample holds 300,000 to 350,000 clones, roughly 87% seen once. V was clipped by 4 bases and J by 3 bases, with 12 bases between them. The CDR3 spans 15 residues. From germline, CDR1 is KGHSH and CDR2 LQKENI. All recovered Cohort 3 donors got two negative PCRs, got clearance, or saw symptom resolution.

The sample comprised PBMCs or T cells enriched from blood (not recorded which). The TCR originated in a woman between 18 and 29 years old who had recovered from COVID-19. The V call is TRBV18, the J call TRBJ1-4; D unresolved. CDR3 region: CASSLYNGANEKLFF. The DNA for the CDR3 is TGTGCCAGCTCACTCTACAACGGAGCTAATGAAAAACTGTTTTTT.